This TCR beta chain was sequenced for a study of cytomegalovirus exposure and HLA in healthy donors. Looking at the study overall: One earlier analysis, a look at some 180 million T cells, found fewer than 140 million unique TCR beta sequences.

The V gene's germline CDR1 is LGHNT and CDR2 FRNRAP. Trimming stripped 6 bases from V and 3 bases from J, with 18 bases between. This CDR3 has 15 residues. In the PCR, 60 Vbeta and 13 Jbeta primers were used. Sequencing used immunoSEQ multiplex PCR; TCRdb keeps in-frame clones, though not all of them. The sample has 140,000 or so clones, 80% to 85% seen once; the top ten hold roughly 2.5%. General observations from the study: In an earlier analysis, most TCR beta V segments were productive about 87% or about 30% of the time. Across HLA loci, a later analysis found differing TCR association rates, with DRB1 most and HLA-C fewest. Common viral pathogens (according to a later analysis) appeared linked to several of the most significant clusters.

The table lists this clone with a few counts. Its specificity is not known. Source material: PBMCs. The chain carries TRBV12-5 and TRBJ2-7, with D possibly being TRBD1 (5 bases). The sequence came from a boy aged 2 to 9 in good health and CMV-seronegative. The CDR3 here is CASGLGVVESYEQYF. The CDR3 nucleotides read TGTGCTAGTGGCTTAGGGGTCGTGGAAAGCTACGAGCAGTACTTC.